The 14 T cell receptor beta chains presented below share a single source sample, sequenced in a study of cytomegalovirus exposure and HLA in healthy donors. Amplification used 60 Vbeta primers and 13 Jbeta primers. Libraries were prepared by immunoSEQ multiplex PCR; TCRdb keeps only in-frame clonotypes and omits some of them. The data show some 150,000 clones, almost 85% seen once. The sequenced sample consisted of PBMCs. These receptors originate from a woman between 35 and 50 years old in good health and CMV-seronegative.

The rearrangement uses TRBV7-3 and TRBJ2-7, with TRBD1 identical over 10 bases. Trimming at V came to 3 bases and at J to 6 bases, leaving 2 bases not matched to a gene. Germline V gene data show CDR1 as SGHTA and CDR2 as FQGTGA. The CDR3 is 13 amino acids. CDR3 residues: CASSLGTGAEQYF. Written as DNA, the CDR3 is TGTGCCAGCAGCTTGGGGACAGGGGCCGAGCAGTACTTC.

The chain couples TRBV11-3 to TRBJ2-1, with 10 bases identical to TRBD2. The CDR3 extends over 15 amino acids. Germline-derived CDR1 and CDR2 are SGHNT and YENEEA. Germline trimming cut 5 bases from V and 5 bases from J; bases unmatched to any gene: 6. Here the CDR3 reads CASSPSGGRDNEQFF. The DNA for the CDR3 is TGTGCCAGCAGCCCTAGCGGGGGACGGGACAATGAGCAGTTCTTC.

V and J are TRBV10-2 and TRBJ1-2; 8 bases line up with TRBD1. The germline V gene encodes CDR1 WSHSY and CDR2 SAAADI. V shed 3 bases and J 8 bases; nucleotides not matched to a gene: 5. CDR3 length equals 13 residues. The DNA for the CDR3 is TGCGCCAGCAGTGAAACGGACAGGGTGGGCTACACCTTC. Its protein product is CASSETDRVGYTF.

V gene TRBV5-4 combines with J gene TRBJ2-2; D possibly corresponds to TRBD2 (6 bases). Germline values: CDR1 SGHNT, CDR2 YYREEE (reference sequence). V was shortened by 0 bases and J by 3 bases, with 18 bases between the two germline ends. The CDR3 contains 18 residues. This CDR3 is CASSLAFGSRIYTGELFF. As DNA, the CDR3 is TGTGCCAGCAGCTTGGCCTTCGGGAGCCGCATTTACACCGGGGAGCTGTTTTTT.

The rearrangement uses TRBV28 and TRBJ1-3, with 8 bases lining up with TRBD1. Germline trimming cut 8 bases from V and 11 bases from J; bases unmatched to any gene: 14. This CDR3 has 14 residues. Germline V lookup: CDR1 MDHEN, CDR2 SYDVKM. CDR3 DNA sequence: TGTGCCAGCGACGGAAGGGCAGGGGGCGCCCCCATATATTTT. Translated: CASDGRAGGAPIYF.

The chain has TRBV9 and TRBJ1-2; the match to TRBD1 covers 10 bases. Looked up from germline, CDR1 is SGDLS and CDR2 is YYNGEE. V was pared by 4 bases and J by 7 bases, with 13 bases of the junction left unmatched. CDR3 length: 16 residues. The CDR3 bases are TGTGCCAGCAGCCAGAGACGACAGGGGGCGAGGTTTGGCTACACCTTC. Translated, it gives CASSQRRQGARFGYTF.

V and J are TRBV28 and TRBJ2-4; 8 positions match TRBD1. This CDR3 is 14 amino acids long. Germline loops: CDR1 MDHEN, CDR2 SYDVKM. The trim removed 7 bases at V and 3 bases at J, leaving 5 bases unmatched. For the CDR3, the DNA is TGTGCCAGCACCTCACAGGGGGTCAAAAACATTCAGTACTTC. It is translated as CASTSQGVKNIQYF.

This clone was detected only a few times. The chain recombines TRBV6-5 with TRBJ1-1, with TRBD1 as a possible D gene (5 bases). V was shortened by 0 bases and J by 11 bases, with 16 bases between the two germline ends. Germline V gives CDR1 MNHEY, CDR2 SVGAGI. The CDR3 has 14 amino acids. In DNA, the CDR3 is TGTGCCAGCAGTTACTCGAGGGGCCCGGGGGGTGCTTTCTTT. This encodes CASSYSRGPGGAFF.

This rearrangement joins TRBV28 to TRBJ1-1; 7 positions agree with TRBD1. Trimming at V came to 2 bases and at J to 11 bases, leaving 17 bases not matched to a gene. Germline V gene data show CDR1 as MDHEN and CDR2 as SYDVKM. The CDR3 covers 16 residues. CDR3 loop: CASSLKGWGAEGAAFF. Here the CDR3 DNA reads TGTGCCAGCAGTTTAAAAGGTTGGGGGGCAGAGGGGGCGGCTTTCTTT.

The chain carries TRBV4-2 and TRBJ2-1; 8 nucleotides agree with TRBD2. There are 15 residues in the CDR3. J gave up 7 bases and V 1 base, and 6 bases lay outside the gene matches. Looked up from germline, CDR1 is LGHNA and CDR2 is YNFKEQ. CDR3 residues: CASSQALAVWNEQFF. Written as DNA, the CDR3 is TGTGCCAGCAGCCAAGCACTAGCGGTGTGGAATGAGCAGTTCTTC.

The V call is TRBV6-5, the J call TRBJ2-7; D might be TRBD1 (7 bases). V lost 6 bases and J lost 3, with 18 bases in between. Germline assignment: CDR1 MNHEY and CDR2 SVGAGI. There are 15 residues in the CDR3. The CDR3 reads CASRSRGSGFYEQYF. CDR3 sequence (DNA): TGTGCCAGCAGGTCCAGGGGGAGCGGGTTCTACGAGCAGTACTTC.

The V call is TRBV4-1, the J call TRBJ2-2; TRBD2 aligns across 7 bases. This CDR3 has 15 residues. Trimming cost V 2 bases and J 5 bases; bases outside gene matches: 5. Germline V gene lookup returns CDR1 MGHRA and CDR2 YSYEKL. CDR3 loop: CASSQPRLATGELFF. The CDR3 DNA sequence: TGCGCCAGCAGCCAACCGAGACTAGCAACCGGGGAGCTGTTTTTT.

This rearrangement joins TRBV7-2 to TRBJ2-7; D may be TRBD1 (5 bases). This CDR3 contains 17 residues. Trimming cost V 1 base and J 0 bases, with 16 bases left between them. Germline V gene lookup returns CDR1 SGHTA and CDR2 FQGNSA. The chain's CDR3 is CASSLGWGGPPSYEQYF. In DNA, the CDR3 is TGTGCCAGCAGCTTAGGGTGGGGCGGACCCCCCTCCTACGAGCAGTACTTC.

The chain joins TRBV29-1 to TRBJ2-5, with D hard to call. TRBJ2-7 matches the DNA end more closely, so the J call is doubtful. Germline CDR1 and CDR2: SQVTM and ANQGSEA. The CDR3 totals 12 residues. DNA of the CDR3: TGCAGCGTCGTAACAGAGACCTACGAGCAGTACTTC. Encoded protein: CSVVTETYEQYF.